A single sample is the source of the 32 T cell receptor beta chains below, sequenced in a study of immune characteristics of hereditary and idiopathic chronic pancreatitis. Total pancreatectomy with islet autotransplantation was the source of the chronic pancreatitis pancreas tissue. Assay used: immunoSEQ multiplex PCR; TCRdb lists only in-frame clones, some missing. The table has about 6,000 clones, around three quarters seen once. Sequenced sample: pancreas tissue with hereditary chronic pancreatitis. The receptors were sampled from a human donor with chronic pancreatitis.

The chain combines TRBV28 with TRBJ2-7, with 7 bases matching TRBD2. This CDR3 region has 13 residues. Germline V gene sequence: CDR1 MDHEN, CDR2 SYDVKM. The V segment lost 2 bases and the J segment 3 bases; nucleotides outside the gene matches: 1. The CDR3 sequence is CASSLGGDYEQYV. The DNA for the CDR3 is TGTGCCAGCAGTTTAGGGGGGGACTACGAGCAGTACGTC.

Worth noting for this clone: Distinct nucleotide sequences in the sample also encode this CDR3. CDR3: CASSELENTEAFF. CDR3 DNA: TGTGCCAGCAGTGAACTGGAGAACACTGAAGCTTTCTTT. This chain links TRBV2 with TRBJ1-1; D gene ambiguous. The germline gives CDR1 SNHLY, CDR2 FYNNEI. Trimming took off 2 bases at V and 1 base at J, with 5 bases between the two ends. The length of the CDR3 is 13 residues. The full variable domain, rest sourced from reference TRBV2 and TRBJ1-1, is EPEVTQTPSHQVTQMGQEVILRCVPISNHLYFYWYRQILGQKVEFLVSFYNNEISEKSEIFDDQFSVERPDGSNFTLKIRSTKLEDSAMYFCASSELENTEAFFGQGTRLTVV.

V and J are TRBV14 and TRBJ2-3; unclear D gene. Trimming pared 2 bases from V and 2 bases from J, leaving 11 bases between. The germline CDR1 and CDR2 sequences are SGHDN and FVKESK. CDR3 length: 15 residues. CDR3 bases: TGTGCCAGCAGCCAAAACTTAAACCCCACAGATACGCAGTATTTT. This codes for CASSQNLNPTDTQYF.

CDR3 sequence (DNA): TGCAGTGCTAGTCCTCGCGGGGGGGCCGGGGGGGCAGATACGCAGTATTTT. Residues: CSASPRGGAGGADTQYF. The J gene is TRBJ2-3, the V gene TRBV20-1, with 9 bases lining up with TRBD2. The CDR3 runs to 17 residues. Germline assignment: CDR1 DFQATT and CDR2 SNEGSKA (reference sequence). J gave up 4 bases and V 3 bases, and 14 bases lay outside the gene matches.

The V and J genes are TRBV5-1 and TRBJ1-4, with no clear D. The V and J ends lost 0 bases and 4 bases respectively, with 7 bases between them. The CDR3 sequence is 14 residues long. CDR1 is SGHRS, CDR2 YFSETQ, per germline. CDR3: CASSLGALNEKLFF. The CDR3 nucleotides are TGCGCCAGCAGCTTGGGGGCGCTTAATGAAAAACTGTTTTTT.

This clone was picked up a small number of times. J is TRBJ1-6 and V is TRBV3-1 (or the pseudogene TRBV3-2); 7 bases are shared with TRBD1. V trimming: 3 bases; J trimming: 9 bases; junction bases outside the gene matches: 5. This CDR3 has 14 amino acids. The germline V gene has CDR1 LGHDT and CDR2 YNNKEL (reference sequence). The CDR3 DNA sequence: TGTGCCAGCAGCCACCGACAGGGAACTTCACCCCTCCACTTT. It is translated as CASSHRQGTSPLHF.

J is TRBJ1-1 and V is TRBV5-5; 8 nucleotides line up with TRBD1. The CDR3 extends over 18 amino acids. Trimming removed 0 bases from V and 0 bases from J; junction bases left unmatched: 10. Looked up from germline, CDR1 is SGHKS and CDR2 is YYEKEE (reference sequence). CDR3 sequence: CASSLAFWTGIMNTEAFF. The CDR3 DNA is TGTGCCAGCAGCTTGGCCTTCTGGACAGGGATCATGAACACTGAAGCTTTCTTT.

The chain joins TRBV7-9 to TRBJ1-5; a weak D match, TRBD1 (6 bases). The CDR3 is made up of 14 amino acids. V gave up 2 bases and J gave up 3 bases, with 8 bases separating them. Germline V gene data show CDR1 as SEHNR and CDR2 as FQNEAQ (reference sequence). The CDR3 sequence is CASSLSGDNQPQHF. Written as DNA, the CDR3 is TGTGCCAGCAGCTTATCAGGGGACAATCAGCCCCAGCATTTT.

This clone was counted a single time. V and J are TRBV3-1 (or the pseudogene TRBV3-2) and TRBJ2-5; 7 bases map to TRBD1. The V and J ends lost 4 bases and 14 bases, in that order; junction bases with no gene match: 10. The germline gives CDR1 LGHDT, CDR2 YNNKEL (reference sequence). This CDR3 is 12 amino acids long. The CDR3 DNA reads TGTGCCAGCAGCCTTTCCGGACAGGCCCTTTACTTC. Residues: CASSLSGQALYF.

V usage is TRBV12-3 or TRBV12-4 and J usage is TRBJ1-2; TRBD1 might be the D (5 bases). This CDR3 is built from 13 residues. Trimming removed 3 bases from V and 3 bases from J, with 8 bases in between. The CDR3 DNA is TGTGCCAGCAGTTTGAGGGGAGACTATGGCTACACCTTC. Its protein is CASSLRGDYGYTF.

CDR3 nucleotides: TGTGCCAGCAGTCAGATGGACATCCAAGAGACCCAGTACTTC. It is translated as CASSQMDIQETQYF. The chain carries TRBV6-2 or TRBV6-3 and TRBJ2-5; a possible D gene is TRBD1 (5 bases). CDR1 and CDR2 from the germline V gene are MNHEY and SVGEGT. This CDR3 has 14 residues. With 5 bases removed from V and 1 base from J, the gap between germline ends came to 11 bases.

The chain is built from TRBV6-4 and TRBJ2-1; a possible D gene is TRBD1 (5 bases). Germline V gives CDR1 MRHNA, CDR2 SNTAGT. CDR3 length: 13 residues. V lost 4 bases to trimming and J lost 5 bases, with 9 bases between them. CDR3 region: CASSVGADNEQFF. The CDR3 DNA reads TGTGCCAGCAGTGTTGGGGCCGACAATGAGCAGTTCTTC.

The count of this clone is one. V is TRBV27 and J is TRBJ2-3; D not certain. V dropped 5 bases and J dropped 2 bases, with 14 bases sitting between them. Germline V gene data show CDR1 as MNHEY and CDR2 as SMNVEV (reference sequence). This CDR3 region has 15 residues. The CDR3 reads CASSPGRIYTDTQYF. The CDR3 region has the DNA TGTGCCAGCAGTCCCGGACGGATATACACAGATACGCAGTATTTT.

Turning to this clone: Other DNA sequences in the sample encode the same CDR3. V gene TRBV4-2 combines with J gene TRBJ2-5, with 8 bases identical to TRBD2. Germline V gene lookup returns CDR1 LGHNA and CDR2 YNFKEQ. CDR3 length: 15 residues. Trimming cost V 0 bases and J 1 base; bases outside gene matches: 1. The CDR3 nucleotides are TGTGCCAGCAGCCAAGATCGGGGGGGCCAAGAGACCCAGTACTTC. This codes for CASSQDRGGQETQYF.

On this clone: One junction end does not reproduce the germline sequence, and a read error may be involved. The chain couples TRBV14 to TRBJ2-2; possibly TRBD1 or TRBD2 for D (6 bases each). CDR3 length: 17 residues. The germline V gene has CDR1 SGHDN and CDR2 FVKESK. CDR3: CASSQVPRPFMEGGLFF. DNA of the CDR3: TGTGCCAGCAGCCAAGTCCCAAGGCCTTTTATGGAGGGGGGGCTGTTTTTT. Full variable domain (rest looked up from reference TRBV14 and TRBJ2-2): EAGVTQFPSHSVIEKGQTVTLRCDPISGHDNLYWYRRVMGKEIKFLLHFVKESKQDESGMPNNRFLAERTGGTYSTLKVQPAELEDSGVYFCASSQVPRPFMEGGLFFGEGSRLTVL.

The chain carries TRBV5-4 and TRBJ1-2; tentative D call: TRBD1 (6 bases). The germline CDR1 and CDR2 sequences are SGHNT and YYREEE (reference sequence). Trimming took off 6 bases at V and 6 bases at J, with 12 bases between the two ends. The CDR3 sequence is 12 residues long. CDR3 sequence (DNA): TGTGCCAGCACCTTAAGGGGGGATGGCTACACCTTC. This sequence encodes CASTLRGDGYTF. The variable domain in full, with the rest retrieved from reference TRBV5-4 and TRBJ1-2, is ETGVTQSPTHLIKTRGQQVTLRCSSQSGHNTVSWYQQALGQGPQFIFQYYREEENGRGNFPPRFSGLQFPNYSSELNVNALELDDSALYLCASTLRGDGYTFGSGTRLTVV.

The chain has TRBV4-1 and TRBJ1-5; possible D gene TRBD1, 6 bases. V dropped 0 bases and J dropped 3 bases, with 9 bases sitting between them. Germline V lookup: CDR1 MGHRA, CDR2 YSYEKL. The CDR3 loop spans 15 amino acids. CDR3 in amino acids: CASSQDRGTNQPQHF. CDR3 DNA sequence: TGCGCCAGCAGCCAAGACAGGGGTACCAATCAGCCCCAGCATTTT.

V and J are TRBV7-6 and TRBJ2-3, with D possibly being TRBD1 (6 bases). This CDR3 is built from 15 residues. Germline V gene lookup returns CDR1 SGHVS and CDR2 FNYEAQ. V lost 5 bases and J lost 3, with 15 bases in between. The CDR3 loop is CASSTRTVWTDTQYF. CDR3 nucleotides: TGTGCCAGCAGCACCCGGACAGTCTGGACAGATACGCAGTATTTT. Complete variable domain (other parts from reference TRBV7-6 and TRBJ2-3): GAGVSQSPRYKVTKRGQDVALRCDPISGHVSLYWYRQALGQGPEFLTYFNYEAQQDKSGLPNDRFSAERPEGSISTLTIQRTEQRDSAMYRCASSTRTVWTDTQYFGPGTRLTVL.

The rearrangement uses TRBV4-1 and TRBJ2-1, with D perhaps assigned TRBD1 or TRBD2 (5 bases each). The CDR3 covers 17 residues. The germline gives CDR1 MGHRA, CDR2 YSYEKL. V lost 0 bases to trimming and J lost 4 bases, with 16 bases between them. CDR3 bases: TGCGCCAGCAGCCAAGACTTCACGGGACCCCCTTACAATGAGCAGTTCTTC. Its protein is CASSQDFTGPPYNEQFF.

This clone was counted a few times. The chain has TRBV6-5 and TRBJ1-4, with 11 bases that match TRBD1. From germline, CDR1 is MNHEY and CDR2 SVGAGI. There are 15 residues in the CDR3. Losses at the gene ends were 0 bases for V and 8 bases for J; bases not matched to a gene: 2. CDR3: CASSYSRDRGEKLFF. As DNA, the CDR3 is TGTGCCAGCAGTTACTCAAGGGACAGGGGGGAAAAACTGTTTTTT.

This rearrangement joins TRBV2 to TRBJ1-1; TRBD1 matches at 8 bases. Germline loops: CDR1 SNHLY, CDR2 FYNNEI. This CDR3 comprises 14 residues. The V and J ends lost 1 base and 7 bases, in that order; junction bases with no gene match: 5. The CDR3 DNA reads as TGTGCCAGCAGTGAAGGCAGGGGGCAAGGTGAAGCTTTCTTT. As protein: CASSEGRGQGEAFF.

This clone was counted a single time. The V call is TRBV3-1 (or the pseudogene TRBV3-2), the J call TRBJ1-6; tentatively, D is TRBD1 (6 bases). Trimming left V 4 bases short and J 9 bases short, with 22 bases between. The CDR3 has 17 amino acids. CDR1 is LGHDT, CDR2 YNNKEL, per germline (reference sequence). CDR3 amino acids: CASSPLNLGAGVSPLHF. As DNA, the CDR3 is TGTGCCAGCAGCCCACTGAACCTGGGGGCAGGAGTTTCACCCCTCCACTTT.

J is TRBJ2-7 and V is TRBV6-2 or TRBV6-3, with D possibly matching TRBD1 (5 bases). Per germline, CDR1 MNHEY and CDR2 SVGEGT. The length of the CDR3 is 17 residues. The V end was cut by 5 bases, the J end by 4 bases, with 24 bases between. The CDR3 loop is CASSQFPLRAQKYEQYF. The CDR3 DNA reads TGTGCCAGCAGTCAGTTCCCACTCAGGGCCCAGAAATACGAGCAGTACTTC.

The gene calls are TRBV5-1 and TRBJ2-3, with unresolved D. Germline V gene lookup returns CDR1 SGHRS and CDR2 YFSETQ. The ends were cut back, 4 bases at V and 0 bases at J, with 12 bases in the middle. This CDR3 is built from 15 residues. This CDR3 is CASSLVVFSTDTQYF. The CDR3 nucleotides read TGCGCCAGCAGCCTGGTGGTTTTTAGCACAGATACGCAGTATTTT. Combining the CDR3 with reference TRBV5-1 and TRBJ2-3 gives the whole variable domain KAGVTQTPRYLIKTRGQQVTLSCSPISGHRSVSWYQQTPGQGLQFLFEYFSETQRNKGNFPGRFSGRQFSNSRSEMNVSTLELGDSALYLCASSLVVFSTDTQYFGPGTRLTVL.

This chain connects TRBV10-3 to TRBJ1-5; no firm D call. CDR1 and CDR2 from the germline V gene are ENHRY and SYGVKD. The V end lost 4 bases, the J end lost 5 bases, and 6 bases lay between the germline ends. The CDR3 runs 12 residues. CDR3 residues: CAISAADQPQHF. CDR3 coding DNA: TGTGCCATCAGTGCAGCTGATCAGCCCCAGCATTTT.

CDR3 in amino acids: CASSLGSYEQYF. The CDR3 DNA is TGTGCCAGCAGCTTAGGGTCCTACGAGCAGTACTTC. This chain connects TRBV7-2 to TRBJ2-7; no reliable D call. The germline V gene has CDR1 SGHTA and CDR2 FQGNSA. The CDR3 length is 12 residues. Between the trimmed V and J ends, which lost 1 base and 1 base, there was a span of 2 bases. The full variable domain, rest sourced from reference TRBV7-2 and TRBJ2-7, is GAGVSQSPSNKVTEKGKDVELRCDPISGHTALYWYRQSLGQGLEFLIYFQGNSAPDKSGLPSDRFSAERTGGSVSTLTIQRTQQEDSAVYLCASSLGSYEQYFGPGTRLTVT.

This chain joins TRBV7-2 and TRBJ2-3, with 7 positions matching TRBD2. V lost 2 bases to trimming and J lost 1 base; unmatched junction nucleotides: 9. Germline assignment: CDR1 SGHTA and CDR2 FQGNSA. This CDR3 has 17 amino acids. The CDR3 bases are TGTGCCAGCAGCTTAAGTTCGCGTCTAGCGGGCACAGATACGCAGTATTTT. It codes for CASSLSSRLAGTDTQYF.

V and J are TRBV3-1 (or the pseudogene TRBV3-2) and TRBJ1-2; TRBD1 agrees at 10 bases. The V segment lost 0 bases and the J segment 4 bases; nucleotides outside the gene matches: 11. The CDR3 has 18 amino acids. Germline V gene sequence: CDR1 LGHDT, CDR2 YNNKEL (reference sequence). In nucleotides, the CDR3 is TGTGCCAGCAGCCAAGACGCGGAGCCGACAGGGGGCGGCTATGGCTACACCTTC. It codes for CASSQDAEPTGGGYGYTF.

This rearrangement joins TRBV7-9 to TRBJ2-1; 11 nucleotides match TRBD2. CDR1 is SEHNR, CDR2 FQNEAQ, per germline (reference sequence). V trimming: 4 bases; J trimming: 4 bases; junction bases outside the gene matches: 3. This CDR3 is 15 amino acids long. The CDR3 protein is CASSSTSGGYNEQFF. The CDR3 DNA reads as TGTGCCAGCAGCTCTACTAGCGGGGGTTACAATGAGCAGTTCTTC.

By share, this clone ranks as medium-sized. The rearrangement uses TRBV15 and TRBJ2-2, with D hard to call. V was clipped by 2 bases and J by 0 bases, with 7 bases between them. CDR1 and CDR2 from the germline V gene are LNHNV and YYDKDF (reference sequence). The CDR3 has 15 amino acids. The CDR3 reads CATSRIRTNTGELFF. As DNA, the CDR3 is TGTGCCACCAGCAGAATCAGGACGAACACCGGGGAGCTGTTTTTT. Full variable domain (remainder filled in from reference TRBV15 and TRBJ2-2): DAMVIQNPRYQVTQFGKPVTLSCSQTLNHNVMYWYQQKSSQAPKLLFHYYDKDFNNEADTPDNFQSRRPNTSFCFLDIRSPGLGDTAMYLCATSRIRTNTGELFFGEGSRLTVL.

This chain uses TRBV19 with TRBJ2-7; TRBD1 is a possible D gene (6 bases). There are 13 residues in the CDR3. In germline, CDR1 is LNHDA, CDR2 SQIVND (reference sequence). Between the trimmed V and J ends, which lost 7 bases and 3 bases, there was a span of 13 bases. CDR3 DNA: TGTGCCAGTACCGCGACAGGAGACTACGAGCAGTACGTC. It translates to CASTATGDYEQYV.

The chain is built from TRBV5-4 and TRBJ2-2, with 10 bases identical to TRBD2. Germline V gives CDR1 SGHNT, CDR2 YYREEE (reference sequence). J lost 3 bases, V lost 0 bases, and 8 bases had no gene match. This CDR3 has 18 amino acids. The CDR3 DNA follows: TGTGCCAGCAGCTTGGTCGCTAGCGGGGGTCGGTACACCGGGGAGCTGTTTTTT. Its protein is CASSLVASGGRYTGELFF.